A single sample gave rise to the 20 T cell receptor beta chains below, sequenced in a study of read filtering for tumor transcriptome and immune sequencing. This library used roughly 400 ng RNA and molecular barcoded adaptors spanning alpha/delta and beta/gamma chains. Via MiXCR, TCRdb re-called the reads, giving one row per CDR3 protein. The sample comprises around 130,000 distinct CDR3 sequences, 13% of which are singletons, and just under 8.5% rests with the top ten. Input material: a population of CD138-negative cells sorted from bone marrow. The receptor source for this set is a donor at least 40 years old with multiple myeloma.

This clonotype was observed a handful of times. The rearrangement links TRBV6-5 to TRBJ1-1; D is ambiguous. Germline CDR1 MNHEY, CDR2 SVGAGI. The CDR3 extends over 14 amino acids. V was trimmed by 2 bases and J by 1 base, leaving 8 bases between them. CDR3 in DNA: TGTGCCAGCAGTTACATGGGGAAGAACACTGAAGCTTTCTTT. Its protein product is CASSYMGKNTEAFF.

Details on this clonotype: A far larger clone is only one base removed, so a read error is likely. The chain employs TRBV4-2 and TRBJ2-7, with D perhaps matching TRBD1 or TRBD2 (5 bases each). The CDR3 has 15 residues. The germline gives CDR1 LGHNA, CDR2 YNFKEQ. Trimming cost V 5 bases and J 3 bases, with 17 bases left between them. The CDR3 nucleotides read TGTGCCAGCAGCTTGGCCGGGGACCCTATCTACGAGCAGTACTTC. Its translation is CASSLAGDPIYEQYF.

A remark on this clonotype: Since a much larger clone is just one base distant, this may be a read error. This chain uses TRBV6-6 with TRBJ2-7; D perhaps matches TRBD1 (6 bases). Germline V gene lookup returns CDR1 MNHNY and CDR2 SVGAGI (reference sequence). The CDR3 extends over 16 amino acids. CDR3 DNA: TGTGGCAGCAGTTACTCCGCCCCAGGGGTAATAGGCGAGCAGTACTTC. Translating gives CGSSYSAPGVIGEQYF.

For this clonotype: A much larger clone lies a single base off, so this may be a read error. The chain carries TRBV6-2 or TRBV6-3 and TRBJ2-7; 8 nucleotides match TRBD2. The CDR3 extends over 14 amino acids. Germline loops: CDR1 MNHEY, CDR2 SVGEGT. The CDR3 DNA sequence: TGTGCCGGCAGCCGTACTAGCGTAGCGGGGGAGCAGTACTTC. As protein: CAGSRTSVAGEQYF.

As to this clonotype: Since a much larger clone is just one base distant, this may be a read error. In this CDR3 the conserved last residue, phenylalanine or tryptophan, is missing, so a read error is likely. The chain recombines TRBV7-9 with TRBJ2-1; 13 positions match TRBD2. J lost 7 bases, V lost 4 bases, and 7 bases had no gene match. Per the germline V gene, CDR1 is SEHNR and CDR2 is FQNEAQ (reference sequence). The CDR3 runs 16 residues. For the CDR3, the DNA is TGTGCCAGCAGCTCAGGACTAGCGGGAGAAGGAAATGAGCAGTTCCTC. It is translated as CASSSGLAGEGNEQFL.

Here the CDR3 DNA reads TGTGCCAGCAGCTCCAGCCCAGGTCGCGAGCAGTACTTC. Translating gives CASSSSPGREQYF. V and J are TRBV7-9 and TRBJ2-7; D unresolved. Trimming cost V 4 bases and J 6 bases, with 13 bases left between them. The germline gives CDR1 SEHNR, CDR2 FQNEAQ (reference sequence). The CDR3 extends over 13 amino acids.

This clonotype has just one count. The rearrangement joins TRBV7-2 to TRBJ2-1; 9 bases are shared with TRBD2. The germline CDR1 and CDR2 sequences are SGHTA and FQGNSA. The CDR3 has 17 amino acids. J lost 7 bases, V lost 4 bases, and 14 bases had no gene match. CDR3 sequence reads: CASSSIPLSGRGNEQFF. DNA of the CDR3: TGTGCCAGCAGCTCCATCCCTCTTAGCGGGAGAGGGAATGAGCAGTTCTTC.

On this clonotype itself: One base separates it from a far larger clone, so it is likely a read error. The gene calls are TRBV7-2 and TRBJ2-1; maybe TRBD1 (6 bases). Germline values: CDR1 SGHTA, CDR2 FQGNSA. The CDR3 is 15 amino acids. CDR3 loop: CASGLVGAGYNEQFF. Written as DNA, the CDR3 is TGTGCCAGCGGCTTAGTGGGGGCGGGCTACAATGAGCAGTTCTTC.

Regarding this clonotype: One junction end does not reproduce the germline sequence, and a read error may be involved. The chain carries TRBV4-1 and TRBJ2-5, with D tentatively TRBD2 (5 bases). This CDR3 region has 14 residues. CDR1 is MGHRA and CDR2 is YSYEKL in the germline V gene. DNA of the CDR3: TGCGCCAGCAGCCGCATCCTAGCTCCAGAGACCCAGCACTTC. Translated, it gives CASSRILAPETQHF.

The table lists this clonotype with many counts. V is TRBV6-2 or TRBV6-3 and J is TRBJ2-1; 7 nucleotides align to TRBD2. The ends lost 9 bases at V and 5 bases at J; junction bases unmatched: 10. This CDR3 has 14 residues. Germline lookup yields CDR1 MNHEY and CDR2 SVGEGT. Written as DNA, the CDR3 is TGTGCCAGTAACAACGGGGGGACGAACAATGAGCAGTTCTTC. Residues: CASNNGGTNNEQFF.

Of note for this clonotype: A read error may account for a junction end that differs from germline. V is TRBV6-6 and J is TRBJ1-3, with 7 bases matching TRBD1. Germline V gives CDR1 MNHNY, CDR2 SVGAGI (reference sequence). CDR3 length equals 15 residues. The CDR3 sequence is CASSQVRGPRNTIYF. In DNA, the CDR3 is TGCGCCAGCAGCCAAGTTAGGGGGCCAAGAAACACCATATATTTT.

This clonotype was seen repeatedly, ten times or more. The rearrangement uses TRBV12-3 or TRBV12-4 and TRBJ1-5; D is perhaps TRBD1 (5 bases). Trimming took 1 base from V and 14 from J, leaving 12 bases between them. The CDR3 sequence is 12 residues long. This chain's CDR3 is CASSLGDRQEHF. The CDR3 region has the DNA TGTGCCAGCAGTTTAGGGGACCGCCAGGAGCATTTT.

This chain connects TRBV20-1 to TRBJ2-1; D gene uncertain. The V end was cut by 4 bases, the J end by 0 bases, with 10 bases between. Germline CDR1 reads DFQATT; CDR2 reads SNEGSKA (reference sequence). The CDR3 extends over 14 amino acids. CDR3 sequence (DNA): TGCAGTGCTACACGGCCTAGCTCCTACAATGAGCAGTTCTTC. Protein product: CSATRPSSYNEQFF.

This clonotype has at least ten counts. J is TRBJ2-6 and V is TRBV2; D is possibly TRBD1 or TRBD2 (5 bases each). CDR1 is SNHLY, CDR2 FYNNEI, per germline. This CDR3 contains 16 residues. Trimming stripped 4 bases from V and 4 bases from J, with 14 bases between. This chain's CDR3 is CASSGDRLAGANVLTF. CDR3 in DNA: TGTGCCAGCAGTGGGGACCGCCTCGCAGGGGCCAACGTCCTGACTTTC.

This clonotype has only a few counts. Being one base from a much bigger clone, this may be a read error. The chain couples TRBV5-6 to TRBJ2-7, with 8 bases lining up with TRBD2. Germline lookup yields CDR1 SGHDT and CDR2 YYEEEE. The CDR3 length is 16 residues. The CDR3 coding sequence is TGTGACAGCAGCTTGGACGGGAGGGCCAAGTTCTACGAGCAGTACTTC. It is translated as CDSSLDGRAKFYEQYF.

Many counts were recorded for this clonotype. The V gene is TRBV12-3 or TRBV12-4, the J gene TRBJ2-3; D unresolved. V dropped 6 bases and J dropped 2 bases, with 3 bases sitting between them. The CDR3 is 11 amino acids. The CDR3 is CASSPTDTQYF. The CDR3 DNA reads TGTGCCAGCAGCCCCACAGATACGCAGTATTTT.

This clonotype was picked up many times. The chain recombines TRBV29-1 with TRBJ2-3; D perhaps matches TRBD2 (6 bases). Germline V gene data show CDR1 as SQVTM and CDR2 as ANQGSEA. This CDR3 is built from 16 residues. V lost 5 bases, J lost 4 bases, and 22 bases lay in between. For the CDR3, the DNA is TGCAGCGTTCGGGGACTCCCTGAGGACGGCCCAGATACGCAGTATTTT. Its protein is CSVRGLPEDGPDTQYF.

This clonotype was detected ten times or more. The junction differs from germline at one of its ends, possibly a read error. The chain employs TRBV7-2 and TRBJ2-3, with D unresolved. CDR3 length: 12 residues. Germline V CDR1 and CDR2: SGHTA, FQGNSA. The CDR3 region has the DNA TGTGCCAGCAGTTTAGCTGTAGATACGCAGTATTTT. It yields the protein CASSLAVDTQYF.

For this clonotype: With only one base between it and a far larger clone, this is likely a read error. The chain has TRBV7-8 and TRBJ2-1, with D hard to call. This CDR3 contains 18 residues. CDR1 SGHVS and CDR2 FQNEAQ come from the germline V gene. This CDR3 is CASSLISMGSSSYSEQFF. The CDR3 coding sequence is TGTGCCAGCAGCTTAATCTCTATGGGGTCGAGCTCCTACAGTGAGCAGTTCTTC.

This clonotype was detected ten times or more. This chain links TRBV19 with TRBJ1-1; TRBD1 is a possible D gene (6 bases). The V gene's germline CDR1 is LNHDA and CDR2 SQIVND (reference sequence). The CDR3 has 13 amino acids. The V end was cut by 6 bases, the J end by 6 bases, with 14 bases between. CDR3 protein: CASRGDMGAEAFF. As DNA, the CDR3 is TGTGCCAGTAGAGGGGACATGGGCGCTGAAGCTTTCTTT.